These 3 T cell receptor beta chains were all obtained from the same sample, sequenced in a study of T cells expressing NK-cell markers. From the 5' RACE reads, TCRdb lists one entry per CDR3 protein and no DNA. The sample yields about half a million distinct CDR3 sequences, of which the top ten take up 1.4% to 1.5%. The sequenced material came from blood T cells: a sorted CD56 or NKG2C T cell subset, CD4+ or CD8+ T cells, or bulk PBMC T cells (not recorded which). The source is a woman aged 45-65 years in good health.

The V call is TRBV24-1, the J call TRBJ2-3; there is no DNA to check the TCRdb D call of TRBD1. CDR1 is KGHDR and CDR2 is SFDVKD in the germline V gene. There are 16 residues in the CDR3. Here the CDR3 reads CATSDQTGTVTDTQYF.

The rearrangement links TRBV9 to TRBJ2-2. The germline V gene encodes CDR1 SGDLS and CDR2 YYNGEE. The CDR3 has 13 amino acids. The CDR3 reads CASTILFGGELFF.

The rearrangement uses TRBV2 and TRBJ2-1. The germline CDR1 and CDR2 sequences are SNHLY and FYNNEI. The CDR3 runs to 11 residues. CDR3 region: CASSGLNEQFF.